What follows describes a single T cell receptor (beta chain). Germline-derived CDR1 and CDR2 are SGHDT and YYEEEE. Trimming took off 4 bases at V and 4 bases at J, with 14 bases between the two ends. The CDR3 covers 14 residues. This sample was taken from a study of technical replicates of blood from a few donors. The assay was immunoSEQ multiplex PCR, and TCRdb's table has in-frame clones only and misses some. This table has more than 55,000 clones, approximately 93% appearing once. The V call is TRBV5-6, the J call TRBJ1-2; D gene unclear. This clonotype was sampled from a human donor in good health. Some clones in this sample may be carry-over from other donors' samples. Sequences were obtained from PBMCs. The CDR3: CASSLRRPGYGYTF. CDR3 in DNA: TGTGCCAGCAGCCTCAGACGGCCAGGCTATGGCTACACCTTC.